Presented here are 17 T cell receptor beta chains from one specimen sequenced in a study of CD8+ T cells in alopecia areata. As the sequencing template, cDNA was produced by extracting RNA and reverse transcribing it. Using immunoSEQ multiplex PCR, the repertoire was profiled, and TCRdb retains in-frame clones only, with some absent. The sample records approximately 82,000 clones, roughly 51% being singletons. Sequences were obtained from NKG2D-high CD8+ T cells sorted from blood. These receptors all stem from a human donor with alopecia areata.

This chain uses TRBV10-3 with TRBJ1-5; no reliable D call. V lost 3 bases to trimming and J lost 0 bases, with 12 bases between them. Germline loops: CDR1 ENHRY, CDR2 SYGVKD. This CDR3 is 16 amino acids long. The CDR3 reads CAISDTWEHSNQPQHF. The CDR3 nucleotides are TGTGCCATCAGTGATACCTGGGAGCATAGCAATCAGCCCCAGCATTTT.

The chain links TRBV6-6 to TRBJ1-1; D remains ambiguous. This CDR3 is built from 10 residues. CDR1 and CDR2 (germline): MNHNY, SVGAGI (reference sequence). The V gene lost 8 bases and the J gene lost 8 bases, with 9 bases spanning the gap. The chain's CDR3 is CASSQREAFF. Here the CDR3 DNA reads TGTGCCAGCTCCCAAAGGGAAGCTTTCTTT.

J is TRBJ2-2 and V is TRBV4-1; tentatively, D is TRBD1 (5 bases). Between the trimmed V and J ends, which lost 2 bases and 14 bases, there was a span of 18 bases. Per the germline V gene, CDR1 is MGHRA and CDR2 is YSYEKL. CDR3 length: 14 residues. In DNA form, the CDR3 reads TGCGCCAGCAGCCAACAACAGGCACAGATCCATCTGTTTTTT. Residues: CASSQQQAQIHLFF.

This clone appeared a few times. DNA for the CDR3: TGTGCCAGCACAATGGGACAGGGTTACGAGCAGTACTTC. Protein: CASTMGQGYEQYF. The gene calls are TRBV28 and TRBJ2-7; 9 bases map to TRBD1. The CDR3 runs 13 residues. V was pared by 7 bases and J by 4 bases, with 5 bases of the junction left unmatched. The germline CDR1 and CDR2 sequences are MDHEN and SYDVKM.

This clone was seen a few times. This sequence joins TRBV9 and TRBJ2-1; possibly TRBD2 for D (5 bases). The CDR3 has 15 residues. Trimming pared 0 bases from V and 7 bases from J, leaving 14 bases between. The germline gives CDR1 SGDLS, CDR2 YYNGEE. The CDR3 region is CASSVGAAVGNEQFF. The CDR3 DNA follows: TGTGCCAGCAGCGTAGGTGCAGCGGTGGGGAATGAGCAGTTCTTC.

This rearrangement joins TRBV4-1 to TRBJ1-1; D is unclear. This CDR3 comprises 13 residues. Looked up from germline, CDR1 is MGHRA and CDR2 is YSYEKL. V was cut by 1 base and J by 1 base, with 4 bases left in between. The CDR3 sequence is CASSQVGNTEAFF. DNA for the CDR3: TGCGCCAGCAGCCAAGTAGGGAACACTGAAGCTTTCTTT.

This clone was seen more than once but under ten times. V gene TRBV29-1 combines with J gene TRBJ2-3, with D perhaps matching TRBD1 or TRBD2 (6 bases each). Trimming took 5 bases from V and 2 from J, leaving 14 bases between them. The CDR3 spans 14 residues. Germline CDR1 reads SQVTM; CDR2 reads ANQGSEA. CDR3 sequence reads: CSVQGGFVTDTQYF. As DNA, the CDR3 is TGCAGCGTTCAAGGGGGGTTTGTCACAGATACGCAGTATTTT.

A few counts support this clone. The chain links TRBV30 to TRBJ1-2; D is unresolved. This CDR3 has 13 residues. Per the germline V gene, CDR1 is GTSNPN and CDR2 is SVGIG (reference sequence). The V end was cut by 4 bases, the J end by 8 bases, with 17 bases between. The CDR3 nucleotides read TGTGCCTGGAACCCAGCAATGGATCGGGGCTACACCTTC. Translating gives CAWNPAMDRGYTF.

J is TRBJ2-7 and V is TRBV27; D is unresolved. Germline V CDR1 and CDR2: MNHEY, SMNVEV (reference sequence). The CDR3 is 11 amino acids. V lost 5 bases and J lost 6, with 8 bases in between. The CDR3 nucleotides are TGTGCCAGCAGTGGGTTCCCCGAGCAGTACTTC. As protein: CASSGFPEQYF.

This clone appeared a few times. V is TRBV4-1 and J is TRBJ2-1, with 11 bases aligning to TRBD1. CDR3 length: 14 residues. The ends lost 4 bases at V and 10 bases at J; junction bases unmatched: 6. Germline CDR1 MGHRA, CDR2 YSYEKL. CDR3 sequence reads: CASSPGQGAGEQFF. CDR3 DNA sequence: TGCGCCAGCAGCCCCGGACAGGGGGCCGGGGAGCAGTTCTTC.

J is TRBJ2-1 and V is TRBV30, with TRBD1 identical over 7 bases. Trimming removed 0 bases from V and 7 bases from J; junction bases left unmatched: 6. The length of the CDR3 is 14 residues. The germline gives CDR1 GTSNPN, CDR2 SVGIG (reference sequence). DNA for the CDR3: TGTGCCTGGAGTGTAGGGGGCTCGGGAAATGAGCAGTTCTTC. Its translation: CAWSVGGSGNEQFF.

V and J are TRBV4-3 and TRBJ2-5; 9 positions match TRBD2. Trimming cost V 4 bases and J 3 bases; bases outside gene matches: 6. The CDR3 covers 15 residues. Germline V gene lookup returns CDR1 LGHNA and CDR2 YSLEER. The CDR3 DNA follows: TGCGCCAGCAGCCCCTCTAGCGGGACTGAAGAGACCCAGTACTTC. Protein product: CASSPSSGTEETQYF.

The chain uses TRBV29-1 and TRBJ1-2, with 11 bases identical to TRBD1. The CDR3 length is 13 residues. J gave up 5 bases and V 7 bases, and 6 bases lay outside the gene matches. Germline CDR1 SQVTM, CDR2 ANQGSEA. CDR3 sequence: CSGWTGGAYGYTF. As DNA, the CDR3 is TGCAGCGGCTGGACAGGGGGCGCGTATGGCTACACCTTC.

The CDR3 coding sequence is TGTGCCAGCAGTCCCGTTAACAATGAGCAGTTCTTC. Its protein product is CASSPVNNEQFF. The chain joins TRBV27 to TRBJ2-1; no clear D. The CDR3 runs to 12 residues. Trimming stripped 5 bases from V and 5 bases from J, with 7 bases between. Germline lookup yields CDR1 MNHEY and CDR2 SMNVEV (reference sequence).

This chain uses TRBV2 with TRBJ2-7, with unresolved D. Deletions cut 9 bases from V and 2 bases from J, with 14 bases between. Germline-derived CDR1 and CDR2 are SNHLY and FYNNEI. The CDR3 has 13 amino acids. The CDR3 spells CASTPEGTYEQYF. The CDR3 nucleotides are TGTGCCAGTACCCCAGAAGGGACCTACGAGCAGTACTTC.

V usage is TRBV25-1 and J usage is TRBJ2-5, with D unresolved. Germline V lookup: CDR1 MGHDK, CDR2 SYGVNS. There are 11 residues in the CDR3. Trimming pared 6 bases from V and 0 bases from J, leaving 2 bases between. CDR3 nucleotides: TGTGCCAGCAGAGACCAAGAGACCCAGTACTTC. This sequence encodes CASRDQETQYF.

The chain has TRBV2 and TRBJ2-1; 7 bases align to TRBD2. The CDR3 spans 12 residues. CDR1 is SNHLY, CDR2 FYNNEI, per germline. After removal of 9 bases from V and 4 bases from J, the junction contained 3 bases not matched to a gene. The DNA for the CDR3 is TGTGCCAGTCAGCGGGATTACAATGAGCAGTTCTTC. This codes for CASQRDYNEQFF.